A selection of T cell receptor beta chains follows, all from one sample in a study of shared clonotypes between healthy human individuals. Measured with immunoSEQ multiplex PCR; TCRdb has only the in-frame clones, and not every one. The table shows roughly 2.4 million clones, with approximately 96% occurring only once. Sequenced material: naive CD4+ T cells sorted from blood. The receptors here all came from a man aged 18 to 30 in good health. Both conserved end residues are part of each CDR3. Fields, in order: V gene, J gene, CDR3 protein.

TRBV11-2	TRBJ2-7	CASSLVREYEQYF
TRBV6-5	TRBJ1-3	CASSYSGATGNTIYF
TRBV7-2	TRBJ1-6	CASSPGTASPLHF
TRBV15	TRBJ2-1	CATSRETGYNEQFF
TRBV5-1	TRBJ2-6	CASSSTGANVLTF
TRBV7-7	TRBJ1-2	CASSPLDRDHGYTF
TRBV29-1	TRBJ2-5	CSVASAGQETQYF
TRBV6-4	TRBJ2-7	CASSDHFPLWTSGAYEQYF
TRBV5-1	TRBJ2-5	CASSLGSSGSQETQYF
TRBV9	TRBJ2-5	CASSGRQGVGETQYF
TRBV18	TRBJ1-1	CASSPPDRGNAFF
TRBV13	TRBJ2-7	CASSLGLAGGPWGYEQYF
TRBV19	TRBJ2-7	CASSIAGTGRDEQYF
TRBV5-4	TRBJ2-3	CAATQGLGTDTQYF
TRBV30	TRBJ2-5	CAWSVLTGARPETQYF
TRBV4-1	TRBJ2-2	CASSPQRNSPGELFF
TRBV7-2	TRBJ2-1	CASSLVLANNEQFF
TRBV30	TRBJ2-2	CAWSPGPGELFF
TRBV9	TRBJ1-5	CASSVGWNQPQHF
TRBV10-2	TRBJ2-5	CASNLAGGLETQYF
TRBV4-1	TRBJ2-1	CASSQQGQENSWNEQFF
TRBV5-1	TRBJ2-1	CASSWGQGSYNEQFF
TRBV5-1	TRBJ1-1	CASSLELVNTEAFF
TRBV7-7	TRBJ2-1	CASSPGSYNEQFF
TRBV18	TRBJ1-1	CASSLSRVVGVETEAFF
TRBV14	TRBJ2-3	CASSPLYGTSGVPDTQYF
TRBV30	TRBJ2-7	CALGPGHSYEQYF